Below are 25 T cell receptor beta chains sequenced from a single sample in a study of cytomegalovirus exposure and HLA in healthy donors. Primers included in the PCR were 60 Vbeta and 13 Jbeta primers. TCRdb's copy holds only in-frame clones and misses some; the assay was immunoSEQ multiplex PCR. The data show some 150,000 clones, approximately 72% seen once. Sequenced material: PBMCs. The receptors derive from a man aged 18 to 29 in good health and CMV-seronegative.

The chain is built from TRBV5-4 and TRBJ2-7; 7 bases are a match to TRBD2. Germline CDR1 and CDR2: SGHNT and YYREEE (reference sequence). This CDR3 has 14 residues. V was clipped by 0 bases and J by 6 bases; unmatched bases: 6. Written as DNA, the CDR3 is TGTGCCAGCAGCTTGGCAAGGTGGGGGGGCGAGCAGTACTTC. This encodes CASSLARWGGEQYF.

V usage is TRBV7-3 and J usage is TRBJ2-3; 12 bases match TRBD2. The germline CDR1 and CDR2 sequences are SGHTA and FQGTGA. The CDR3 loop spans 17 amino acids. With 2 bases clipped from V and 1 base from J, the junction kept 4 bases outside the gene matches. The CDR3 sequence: CASSLGASGGGTDTQYF. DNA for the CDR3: TGTGCCAGCAGCTTAGGGGCTAGCGGGGGGGGCACAGATACGCAGTATTTT.

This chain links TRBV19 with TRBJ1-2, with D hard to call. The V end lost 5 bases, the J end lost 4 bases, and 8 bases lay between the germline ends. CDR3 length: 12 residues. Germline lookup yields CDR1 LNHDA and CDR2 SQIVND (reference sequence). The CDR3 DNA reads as TGTGCCAGTAGTGAGGGAACCTATGGCTACACCTTC. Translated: CASSEGTYGYTF.

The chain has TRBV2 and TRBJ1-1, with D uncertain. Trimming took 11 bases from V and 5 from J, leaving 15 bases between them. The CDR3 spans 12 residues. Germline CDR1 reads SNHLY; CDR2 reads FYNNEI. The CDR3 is CAGIGVRTEAFF. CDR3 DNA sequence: TGTGCCGGCATCGGGGTGAGGACTGAAGCTTTCTTT.

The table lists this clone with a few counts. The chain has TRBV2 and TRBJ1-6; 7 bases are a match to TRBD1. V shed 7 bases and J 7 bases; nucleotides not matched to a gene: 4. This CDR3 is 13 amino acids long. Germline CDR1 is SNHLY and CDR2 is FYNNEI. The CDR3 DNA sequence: TGTGCCAGCAAAGAACAGGGGAATTCACCCCTCCACTTT. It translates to CASKEQGNSPLHF.

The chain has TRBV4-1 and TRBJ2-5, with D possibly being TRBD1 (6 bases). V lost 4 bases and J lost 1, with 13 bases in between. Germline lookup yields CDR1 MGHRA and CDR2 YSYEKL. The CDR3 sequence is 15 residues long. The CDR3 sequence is CASSRTWTAQETQYF. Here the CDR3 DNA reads TGCGCCAGCAGCCGAACCTGGACAGCCCAAGAGACCCAGTACTTC.

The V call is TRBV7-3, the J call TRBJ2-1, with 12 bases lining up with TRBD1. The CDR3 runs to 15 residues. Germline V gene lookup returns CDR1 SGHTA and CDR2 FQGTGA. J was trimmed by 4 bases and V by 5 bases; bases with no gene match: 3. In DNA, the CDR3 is TGTGCCAGCAGCCTGGGACAGGGGGCATACAATGAGCAGTTCTTC. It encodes CASSLGQGAYNEQFF.

CDR3 region: CASSIDPEAGETQYF. The CDR3 region has the DNA TGTGCCAGTAGTATAGATCCAGAGGCGGGGGAGACCCAGTACTTC. This chain joins TRBV19 and TRBJ2-5; possible D gene TRBD2, 6 bases. Trimming cost V 0 bases and J 5 bases, with 13 bases left between them. The germline V gene encodes CDR1 LNHDA and CDR2 SQIVND (reference sequence). The CDR3 runs to 15 residues.

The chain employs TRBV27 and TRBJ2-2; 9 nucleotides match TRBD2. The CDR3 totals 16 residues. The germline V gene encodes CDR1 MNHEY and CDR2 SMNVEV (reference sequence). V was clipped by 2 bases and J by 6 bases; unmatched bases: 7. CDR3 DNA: TGTGCCAGCAGTTTAACTCGGCGGGGGGGCCCCGGGGAGCTGTTTTTT. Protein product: CASSLTRRGGPGELFF.

This CDR3 reads CASSFLRTGTTEAFF. CDR3 sequence (DNA): TGTGCCAGCAGTTTCCTCCGGACAGGTACCACTGAAGCTTTCTTT. V is TRBV28 and J is TRBJ1-1; 7 nucleotides agree with TRBD1. The ends lost 3 bases at V and 4 bases at J; junction bases unmatched: 8. The germline V gene has CDR1 MDHEN and CDR2 SYDVKM. This CDR3 contains 15 residues.

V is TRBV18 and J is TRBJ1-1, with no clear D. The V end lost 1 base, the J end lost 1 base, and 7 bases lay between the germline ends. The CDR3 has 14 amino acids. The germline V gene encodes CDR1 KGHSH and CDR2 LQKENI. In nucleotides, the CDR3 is TGTGCCAGCTCACCACGCGAGGGGAACACTGAAGCTTTCTTT. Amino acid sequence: CASSPREGNTEAFF.

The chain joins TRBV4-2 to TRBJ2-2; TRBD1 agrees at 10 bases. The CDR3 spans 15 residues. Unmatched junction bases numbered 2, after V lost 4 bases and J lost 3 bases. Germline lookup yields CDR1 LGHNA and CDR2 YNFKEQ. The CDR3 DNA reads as TGTGCCAGCAGCCGGACAGGGGGGGACACCGGGGAGCTGTTTTTT. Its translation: CASSRTGGDTGELFF.

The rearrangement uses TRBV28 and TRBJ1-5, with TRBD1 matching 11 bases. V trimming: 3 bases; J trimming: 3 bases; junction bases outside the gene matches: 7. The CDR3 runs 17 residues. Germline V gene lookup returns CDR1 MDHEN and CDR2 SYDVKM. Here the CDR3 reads CASSFPGQGALNQPQHF. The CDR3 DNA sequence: TGTGCCAGCAGTTTTCCTGGACAGGGGGCCCTCAATCAGCCCCAGCATTTT.

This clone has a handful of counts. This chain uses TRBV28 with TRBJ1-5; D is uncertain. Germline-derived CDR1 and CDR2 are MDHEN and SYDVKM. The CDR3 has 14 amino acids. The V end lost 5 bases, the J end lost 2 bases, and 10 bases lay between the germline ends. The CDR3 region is CASSAHSGNQPQHF. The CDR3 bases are TGTGCCAGCAGTGCTCATAGCGGCAATCAGCCCCAGCATTTT.

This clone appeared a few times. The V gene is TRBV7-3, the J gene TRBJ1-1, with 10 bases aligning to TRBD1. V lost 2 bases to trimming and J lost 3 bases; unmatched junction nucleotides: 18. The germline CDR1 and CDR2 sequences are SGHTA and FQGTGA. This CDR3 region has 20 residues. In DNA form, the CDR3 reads TGTGCCAGCAGCTTACGCTGGGACAGGGGTAGGACTTGGGGGCACACTGAAGCTTTCTTT. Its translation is CASSLRWDRGRTWGHTEAFF.

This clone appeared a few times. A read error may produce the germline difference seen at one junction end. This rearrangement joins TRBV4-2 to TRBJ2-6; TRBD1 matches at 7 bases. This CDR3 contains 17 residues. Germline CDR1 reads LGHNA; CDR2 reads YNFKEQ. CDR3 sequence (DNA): TGTGCCAGCAGCCAAGACGGGACAGCCTCTGGGGCCAACGGCCTGACTTTC. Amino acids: CASSQDGTASGANGLTF.

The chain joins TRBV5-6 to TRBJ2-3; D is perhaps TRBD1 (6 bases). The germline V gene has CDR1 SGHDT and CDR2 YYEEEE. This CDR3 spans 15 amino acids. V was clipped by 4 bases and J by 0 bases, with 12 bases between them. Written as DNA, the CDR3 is TGTGCCAGCAGCGCCAGGACAGCTAGCACAGATACGCAGTATTTT. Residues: CASSARTASTDTQYF.

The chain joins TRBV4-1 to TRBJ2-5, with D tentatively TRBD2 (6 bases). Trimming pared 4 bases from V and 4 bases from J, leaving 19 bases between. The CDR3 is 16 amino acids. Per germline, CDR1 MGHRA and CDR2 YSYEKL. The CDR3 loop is CASSPDRGGRRETQYF. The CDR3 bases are TGCGCCAGCAGCCCAGACAGAGGAGGGAGAAGAGAGACCCAGTACTTC.

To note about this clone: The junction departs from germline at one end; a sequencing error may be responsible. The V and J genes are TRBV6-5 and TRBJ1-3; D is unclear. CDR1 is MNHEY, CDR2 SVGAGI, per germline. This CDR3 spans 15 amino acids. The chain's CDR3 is CASSYLSSSGNTIYF. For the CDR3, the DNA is TGTGCCAGCAGCTACTTGTCCTCCTCTGGAAACACCATATATTTT.

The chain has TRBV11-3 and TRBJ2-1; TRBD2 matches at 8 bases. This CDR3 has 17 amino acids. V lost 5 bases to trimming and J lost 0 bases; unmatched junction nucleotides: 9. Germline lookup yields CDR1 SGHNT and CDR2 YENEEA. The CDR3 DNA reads TGTGCCAGCAGCCGAGGTAGCGGGGTAAGCTCCTACAATGAGCAGTTCTTC. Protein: CASSRGSGVSSYNEQFF. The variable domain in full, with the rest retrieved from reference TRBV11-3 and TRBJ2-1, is EAGVVQSPRYKIIEKKQPVAFWCNPISGHNTLYWYLQNLGQGPELLIRYENEEAVDDSQLPKDRFSAERLKGVDSTLKIQPAELGDSAVYLCASSRGSGVSSYNEQFFGPGTRLTVL.

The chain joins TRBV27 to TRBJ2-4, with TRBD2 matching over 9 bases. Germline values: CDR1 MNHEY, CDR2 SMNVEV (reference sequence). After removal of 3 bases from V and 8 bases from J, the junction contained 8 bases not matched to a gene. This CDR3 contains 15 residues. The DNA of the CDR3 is TGTGCCAGCAGTTTCTCCCTAGCGGGGAGGGACATTCAGTACTTC. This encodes CASSFSLAGRDIQYF.

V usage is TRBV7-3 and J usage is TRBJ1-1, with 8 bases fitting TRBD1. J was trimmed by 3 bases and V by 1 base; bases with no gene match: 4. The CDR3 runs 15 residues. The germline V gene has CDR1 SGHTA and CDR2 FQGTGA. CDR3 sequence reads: CASSLIETGDTEAFF. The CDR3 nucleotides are TGTGCCAGCAGCTTAATCGAGACAGGGGACACTGAAGCTTTCTTT.

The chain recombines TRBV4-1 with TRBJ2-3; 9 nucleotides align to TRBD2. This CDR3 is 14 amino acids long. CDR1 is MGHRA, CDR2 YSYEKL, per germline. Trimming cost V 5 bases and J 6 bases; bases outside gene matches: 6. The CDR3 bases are TGCGCCAGCAGCAGAGCGGGGGGACAGGATACGCAGTATTTT. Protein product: CASSRAGGQDTQYF.

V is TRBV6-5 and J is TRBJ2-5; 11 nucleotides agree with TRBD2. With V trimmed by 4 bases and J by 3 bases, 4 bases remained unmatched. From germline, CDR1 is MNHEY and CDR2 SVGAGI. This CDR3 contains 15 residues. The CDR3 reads CASSSPTSGEETQYF. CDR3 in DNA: TGTGCCAGCAGTTCACCGACTAGCGGGGAAGAGACCCAGTACTTC.

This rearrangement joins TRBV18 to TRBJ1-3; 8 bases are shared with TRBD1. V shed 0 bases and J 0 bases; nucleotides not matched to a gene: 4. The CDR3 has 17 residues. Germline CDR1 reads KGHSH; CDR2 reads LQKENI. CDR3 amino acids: CASSPPAGGTSGNTIYF. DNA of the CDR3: TGTGCCAGCTCACCACCGGCAGGGGGCACCTCTGGAAACACCATATATTTT.